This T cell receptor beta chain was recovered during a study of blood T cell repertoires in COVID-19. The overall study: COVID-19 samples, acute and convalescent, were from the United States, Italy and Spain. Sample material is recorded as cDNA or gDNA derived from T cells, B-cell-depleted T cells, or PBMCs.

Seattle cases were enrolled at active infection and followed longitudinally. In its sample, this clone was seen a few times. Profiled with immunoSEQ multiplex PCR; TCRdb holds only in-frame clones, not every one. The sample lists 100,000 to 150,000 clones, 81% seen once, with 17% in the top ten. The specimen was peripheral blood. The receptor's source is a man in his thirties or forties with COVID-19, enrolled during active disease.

Here the CDR3 reads CASSPGQAAFF. Written as DNA, the CDR3 is TGTGCCAGCAGCCCCGGACAGGCAGCTTTCTTT. The chain recombines TRBV28 with TRBJ1-1, with 7 bases matching TRBD1. Germline V lookup: CDR1 MDHEN, CDR2 SYDVKM. CDR3 length equals 11 residues. V gave up 6 bases and J gave up 10 bases; unmatched junction bases: 5.